This T cell receptor (beta chain) emerged from a study of breast tumors, draining lymph nodes, adjacent tissues. TCRdb processed the multiplex PCR reads anew with MiXCR; each CDR3 protein has one entry. The sample shows a few hundred thousand distinct CDR3 sequences, 30% to 35% of them seen only once. This CDR3 is built from 14 residues. V dropped 5 bases and J dropped 4 bases, with 14 bases sitting between them. This clonotype was counted a few times. The lymph nodes were axillary draining lymph nodes from breast cancer patients. This chain joins TRBV12-3 or TRBV12-4 and TRBJ1-1; no clear D. The sequencing input was axillary lymph node tissue. This receptor was identified in a female donor with breast cancer. Some clones in this sample may be carry-over from other donors' samples. CDR3 DNA sequence: TGTGCCAGCAGTGAGACGCCTACCTCCACTGAAGCTTTCTTT. It yields the protein CASSETPTSTEAFF.